These 5 T cell receptor beta chains were sequenced from one sample in a study of cytomegalovirus exposure and HLA in healthy donors. With 60 Vbeta and 13 Jbeta primers, the PCR was carried out. This table comes from immunoSEQ multiplex PCR, and its TCRdb copy is limited to in-frame clones, with some not included. The sample yields about 150,000 clones, roughly 83% seen once. Sequenced input: PBMCs. The receptors come from a man aged 30-40 years in good health and CMV-seropositive.

The CDR3 DNA is TGTGCCAGCAGCTTGTCGGTAGCGGCCTACGAGCAGTACTTC. Translating gives CASSLSVAAYEQYF. V gene TRBV7-9 combines with J gene TRBJ2-7, with D perhaps matching TRBD2 (6 bases). Trimming took off 3 bases at V and 2 bases at J, with 11 bases between the two ends. CDR1 and CDR2 (germline): SEHNR, FQNEAQ (reference sequence). This CDR3 has 14 amino acids.

CDR3 amino acids: CASSPGQINTGELFF. The CDR3 DNA reads as TGTGCCAGCTCACCAGGGCAGATTAACACCGGGGAGCTGTTTTTT. V is TRBV18 and J is TRBJ2-2; D gene uncertain. The CDR3 extends over 15 amino acids. Trimming pared 2 bases from V and 2 bases from J, leaving 9 bases between. Germline CDR1 KGHSH, CDR2 LQKENI.

The V and J genes are TRBV5-1 and TRBJ2-1; 9 nucleotides line up with TRBD2. Germline CDR1 SGHRS, CDR2 YFSETQ. The V gene end was trimmed by 6 bases and the J gene end by 1 base; junction bases not matched to a gene: 5. The CDR3 extends over 15 amino acids. The CDR3 DNA sequence: TGCGCCAGCACCAAAGCGGGGGGATCCTACAATGAGCAGTTCTTC. Amino acids: CASTKAGGSYNEQFF.

This sequence joins TRBV25-1 and TRBJ2-7; TRBD1 aligns across 7 bases. The CDR3 is 13 residues long. Germline V gene lookup returns CDR1 MGHDK and CDR2 SYGVNS. J lost 3 bases, V lost 7 bases, and 6 bases had no gene match. CDR3 sequence: CASTLPGGYEQYF. The DNA of the CDR3 is TGTGCCAGCACCCTCCCAGGGGGCTACGAGCAGTACTTC.

The V call is TRBV6-5, the J call TRBJ2-7; 7 nucleotides match TRBD2. The CDR3 consists of 16 residues. V lost 0 bases and J lost 2; bases outside the gene matches: 7. From germline, CDR1 is MNHEY and CDR2 SVGAGI. CDR3 in DNA: TGTGCCAGCAGTTACTCGGGAGGGGAATTAACCTACGAGCAGTACTTC. Translated: CASSYSGGELTYEQYF.